This is a list of T cell receptor beta chains from one sample in a study of neurological immune-mediated disorders. TCRdb itself ran the 5' RACE reads through MiXCR, one entry per CDR3 protein. The data show 49,000 or so distinct CDR3 sequences, approximately 4.5% seen once. The sequenced material came from PBMCs. The receptor set was obtained from a woman aged 60-75 years with multiple sclerosis. CDR3s include the opening cysteine and the closing phenylalanine or tryptophan. A D gene is named only where the DNA matches it firmly. Clone size is given for some rows only: seen once, a few or many times, or a class if the clone is expanded.

TRBV3-1	TRBD2	many	TRBJ2-4	TGTGCCAGCAGCCACGGGACTAGCGGTGACATTCAGTACTTC	CASSHGTSGDIQYF
TRBV25-1	.	many	TRBJ1-1	TGTGCCAGCAGTGATCTTACGTCTGAGGGCACCACTGAAGCTTTCTTT	CASSDLTSEGTTEAFF
TRBV7-9	.	.	TRBJ1-2	TGTGCCAGCAGCTTAAATGAAGATGGCTACACCTTC	CASSLNEDGYTF
TRBV28	.	many	TRBJ2-1	TGTGCCAGCAGCCCCTGGAATGAGCAGTTCTTC	CASSPWNEQFF
TRBV12-3/TRBV12-4	TRBD1	.	TRBJ1-1	TGTGCCAGCAGTCCCGCCGACAGGGGAGGAGCTTTCTTT	CASSPADRGGAFF
TRBV7-8	.	many	TRBJ1-4	TGTGCCAGCAGCCGTAGGGGTAGGGGGACGGAACTGTTTTTT	CASSRRGRGTELFF
TRBV5-6	.	many	TRBJ2-3	TGTGCCAGCAGCTTACAGGGCCCCACTAGCACAGATACGCAGTATTTT	CASSLQGPTSTDTQYF
TRBV9	.	many	TRBJ1-5	TGTGCCAGCAGCTTGGGGGATCAGCCCCAGCATTTT	CASSLGDQPQHF
TRBV3-1	.	.	TRBJ1-2	TGTGCCAGCAGCCAAGGTCTGGCAGACAACTATGGCTACACCTTC	CASSQGLADNYGYTF
TRBV4-1	.	.	TRBJ1-5	TGCGCCAGCAGCCCAGGTTCCGGGGGTGGAATTTATAGCAATCAGCCCCAGCATTTT	CASSPGSGGGIYSNQPQHF
TRBV6-5	.	few	TRBJ1-3	TGTGCCAGCAGCCCACGGGGGGGCACCATATATTTT	CASSPRGGTIYF
TRBV10-3	.	many	TRBJ2-6	TGTGCCATCAGTAGTCTTGGGGCCAACGTCCTGACTTTC	CAISSLGANVLTF
TRBV20-1	.	.	TRBJ2-1	TGCAGTGCTTCTATAAGGAACTACAATGAGCAGTTCTTC	CSASIRNYNEQFF
TRBV29-1	TRBD1	many	TRBJ1-5	TGCAGCGTTAAGACAGGGGGCGATACGGCCCAGAATTTT	CSVKTGGDTAQNF
TRBV3-1	TRBD2	few	TRBJ2-2	TGTGCCAGCAGCCAAGGACTAGCGGGCGGCGACACCGGGGAGCTGTTTTTT	CASSQGLAGGDTGELFF
TRBV28	.	many	TRBJ2-5	TGTGCCAGCATGACTAGTTTCGAAGAGACCCAGTACTTC	CASMTSFEETQYF
TRBV20-1	.	.	TRBJ1-5	TGCAGTGCACAAGGGACGTCAAATCAGCCCCAGCATTTT	CSAQGTSNQPQHF
TRBV4-2	.	many	TRBJ2-3	TGTGCCAGCAGCCAAGCGGGACCTGGCACAGATACGCAGTATTTT	CASSQAGPGTDTQYF
TRBV28	.	many	TRBJ2-4	TGTGCCAGCAGACCCCGGGAGACTTTAGCCAAAAACATTCAGTACTTC	CASRPRETLAKNIQYF
TRBV27	.	many	TRBJ1-1	TGTGCCAGCAGTTGGTACTGGGGCACTGAAGCTTTCTTT	CASSWYWGTEAFF
TRBV20-1	.	many	TRBJ1-1	TGCAGTGCTAGAGATCTGGAGGGGCAAGACACTGAAGCTTTCTTT	CSARDLEGQDTEAFF
TRBV9	.	few	TRBJ2-3	TGTGCCAGCAGCGTAGGAAGGGAGGCGGCAGATACGCAGTATTTT	CASSVGREAADTQYF
TRBV7-2	TRBD1	few	TRBJ1-2	TGTGCCAGCAGCTTGAGTCAGGGGGCGAGCGGCTACACCTTC	CASSLSQGASGYTF
TRBV25-1	TRBD1	many	TRBJ1-1	TGTGCCAGCAGTGCTACAGGGGGGTACACTGAAGCTTTCTTT	CASSATGGYTEAFF
TRBV7-2	.	many	TRBJ2-2	TGTGCCAGCAGCTTAGCTGTCGGGGAGCTGTTTTTT	CASSLAVGELFF
TRBV4-3	TRBD1	.	TRBJ2-2	TGCGCCAGCAGCCAAGCCGGGACAGGGAACACCGGGGAGCTGTTTTTT	CASSQAGTGNTGELFF
TRBV5-1	TRBD2	.	TRBJ2-1	TGCGCCAGCAGCATACTAGGGACTAGCGGTGAGCAGTTCTTC	CASSILGTSGEQFF
TRBV10-3	.	many	TRBJ1-5	TGTGCCATCAGTGAGTCCAGGGATCAGCCCCAGCATTTT	CAISESRDQPQHF
TRBV20-1	.	many	TRBJ2-3	TGCAGTGCGCCCTTGGCGAAGAGCACAGATACGCAGTATTTT	CSAPLAKSTDTQYF
TRBV6-6	TRBD1	.	TRBJ1-2	TGTGCCAGCAGACCTGGGACAGACCCTAACTATGGCTACACCTTC	CASRPGTDPNYGYTF
TRBV4-2	TRBD2	.	TRBJ2-5	TGTGCCAGCAGCCAGGGGACTAGGAGTGAGACCCAGTACTTC	CASSQGTRSETQYF
TRBV7-2	TRBD2	many	TRBJ2-3	TGTGCCAGCATCCACAGCGGGGGCCCTCAGGGGACGCAGTATTTT	CASIHSGGPQGTQYF
TRBV3-1	.	.	TRBJ2-1	TGTGCCAGCAGTCTTGTAGGCTCCGGGGGTGAGCAGTTCTTC	CASSLVGSGGEQFF
TRBV29-1	TRBD1	many	TRBJ2-7	TGCAGCCCCGGCTCGTGGGGACAGGGTACCTGCGAGCAGTACTTC	CSPGSWGQGTCEQYF
TRBV6-2/TRBV6-3	.	.	TRBJ2-2	TGTGCCAGCAGTCGAAACCAGGAGCGTGCCGGGGAGCTGTTTTTT	CASSRNQERAGELFF